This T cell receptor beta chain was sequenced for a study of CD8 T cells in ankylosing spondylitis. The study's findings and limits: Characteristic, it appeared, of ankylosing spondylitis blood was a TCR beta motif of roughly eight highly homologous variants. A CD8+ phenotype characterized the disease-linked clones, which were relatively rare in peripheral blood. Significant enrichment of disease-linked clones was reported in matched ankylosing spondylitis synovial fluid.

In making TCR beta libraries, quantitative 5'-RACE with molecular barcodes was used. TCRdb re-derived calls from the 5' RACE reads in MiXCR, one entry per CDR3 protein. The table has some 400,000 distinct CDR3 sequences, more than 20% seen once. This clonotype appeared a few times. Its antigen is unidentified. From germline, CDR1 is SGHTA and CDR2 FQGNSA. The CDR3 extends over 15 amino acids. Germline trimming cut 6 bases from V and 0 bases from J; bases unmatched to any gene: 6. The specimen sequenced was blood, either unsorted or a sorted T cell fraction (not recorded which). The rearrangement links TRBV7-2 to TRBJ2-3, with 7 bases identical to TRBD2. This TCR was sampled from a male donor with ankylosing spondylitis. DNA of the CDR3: TGTGCCAGCAGGCCCCAAGCGGGAAGCACAGATACGCAGTATTTT. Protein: CASRPQAGSTDTQYF.